The 22 T cell receptor beta chains below were found in one sample sequenced in a study of T cell responses to AZD1222 COVID-19 vaccine. Assay: immunoSEQ multiplex PCR; the TCRdb copy retains only in-frame clones and omits some. Of some 140,000 clones in the sample, approximately 93% are singletons; the top ten hold under 4%. Material: peripheral blood, obtained on day 0 of AZD1222 vaccination. The source of these receptors is an adult in good health.

The chain recombines TRBV27 with TRBJ1-5; D not resolved. The CDR3 runs to 13 residues. The germline gives CDR1 MNHEY, CDR2 SMNVEV (reference sequence). The V end was cut by 2 bases, the J end by 3 bases, with 5 bases between. Here the CDR3 reads CASSLVVNQPQHF. CDR3 nucleotides: TGTGCCAGCAGTTTAGTAGTCAATCAGCCCCAGCATTTT.

The chain uses TRBV11-2 and TRBJ2-7; tentatively, D is TRBD1 (5 bases). The ends were cut back, 1 base at V and 5 bases at J, with 12 bases in the middle. The CDR3 spans 14 residues. CDR1 is SGHAT and CDR2 is FQNNGV in the germline V gene. The CDR3 nucleotides are TGTGCCAGCAGCTTAGGGCAGGGAATCCACGAGCAGTACTTC. It is translated as CASSLGQGIHEQYF.

V is TRBV9 and J is TRBJ2-7; the D is unclear. CDR1 is SGDLS, CDR2 YYNGEE, per germline. This CDR3 has 16 amino acids. With 0 bases removed from V and 4 bases from J, the gap between germline ends came to 17 bases. CDR3 DNA: TGTGCCAGCAGCGTAGGGCCAATCCCCCCACCTTACGAGCAGTACTTC. Its translation is CASSVGPIPPPYEQYF.

The rearrangement joins TRBV28 to TRBJ1-3; D gene unclear. The length of the CDR3 is 15 residues. Germline values: CDR1 MDHEN, CDR2 SYDVKM. Trimming pared 6 bases from V and 4 bases from J, leaving 16 bases between. CDR3 in DNA: TGTGCCAGCAGATTGGTCCCGGCGGCGGGAAACACCATATATTTT. This codes for CASRLVPAAGNTIYF.

This clone appeared once. As DNA, the CDR3 is TGTGCCAGTAGTCAAACAGGGGGCGCCGGTCAGCCCCAGCATTTT. This encodes CASSQTGGAGQPQHF. This chain connects TRBV19 to TRBJ1-5; 9 positions match TRBD1. CDR1 LNHDA and CDR2 SQIVND come from the germline V gene (reference sequence). The V and J ends lost 5 bases and 6 bases, in that order; junction bases with no gene match: 8. The length of the CDR3 is 15 residues.

The V and J genes are TRBV5-4 and TRBJ2-3; 10 nucleotides agree with TRBD1. The CDR3 length is 15 residues. V lost 2 bases and J lost 5; bases outside the gene matches: 5. Germline CDR1 is SGHNT and CDR2 is YYREEE (reference sequence). CDR3 coding DNA: TGTGCCAGCAGCTTCGGGACAGGGGAACAAGATACGCAGTATTTT. Translation: CASSFGTGEQDTQYF.

The chain links TRBV18 to TRBJ1-4, with 8 bases that match TRBD1. V lost 2 bases, J lost 8 bases, and 10 bases stayed unmatched. Germline lookup yields CDR1 KGHSH and CDR2 LQKENI. This CDR3 has 16 residues. CDR3 DNA sequence: TGTGCCAGCTCACCAAGACCGGGACAGGCGAGGGAAAAACTGTTTTTT. It yields the protein CASSPRPGQAREKLFF.

CDR3 loop: CASSQASSYNSPLHF. The CDR3 DNA follows: TGTGCCAGCAGCCAGGCTAGCTCCTATAATTCACCCCTCCACTTT. The chain links TRBV3-1 (or the pseudogene TRBV3-2) to TRBJ1-6; D remains ambiguous. V was trimmed by 3 bases and J by 0 bases, leaving 6 bases between them. This CDR3 comprises 15 residues. CDR1 is LGHDT, CDR2 YNNKEL, per germline (reference sequence).

The V call is TRBV24-1, the J call TRBJ2-1, with a possible D match to TRBD1 (5 bases). The germline gives CDR1 KGHDR, CDR2 SFDVKD. This CDR3 region has 17 residues. Between the trimmed V and J ends, which lost 3 bases and 0 bases, there was a span of 14 bases. DNA of the CDR3: TGTGCCACCAGTGATCCATTTGGACAAAGCTCCTACAATGAGCAGTTCTTC. Translating it yields CATSDPFGQSSYNEQFF.

The V gene is TRBV3-1 (or the pseudogene TRBV3-2), the J gene TRBJ1-3; D unclear. Germline lookup yields CDR1 LGHDT and CDR2 YNNKEL (reference sequence). There are 17 residues in the CDR3. V lost 0 bases and J 4 bases, leaving 16 bases between the germline ends. The DNA for the CDR3 is TGTGCCAGCAGCCAAGACTGGCAGGTGGGCTCCGGAAACACCATATATTTT. It specifies CASSQDWQVGSGNTIYF.

The genes are TRBV28 and TRBJ1-1; D uncertain. The CDR3 sequence is 12 residues long. The germline gives CDR1 MDHEN, CDR2 SYDVKM. Trimming removed 2 bases at V and 6 bases at J, with 7 bases between. This CDR3 reads CASSLTGAEAFF. The CDR3 bases are TGTGCCAGCAGTTTAACTGGGGCTGAAGCTTTCTTT.

This clone was recorded a few times. This rearrangement joins TRBV20-1 to TRBJ2-2; 9 bases match TRBD1. With V trimmed by 6 bases and J by 2 bases, 7 bases remained unmatched. In germline, CDR1 is DFQATT, CDR2 SNEGSKA (reference sequence). This CDR3 comprises 15 residues. The CDR3 loop reads CSASGQGINTGELFF. CDR3 nucleotides: TGCAGTGCAAGTGGACAGGGGATAAACACCGGGGAGCTGTTTTTT.

The rearrangement joins TRBV29-1 to TRBJ1-5, with D perhaps TRBD1 (5 bases). V was trimmed by 5 bases and J by 5 bases, leaving 10 bases between them. The CDR3 loop spans 12 amino acids. Germline CDR1 reads SQVTM; CDR2 reads ANQGSEA. The DNA for the CDR3 is TGCAGCGTTAGCGGGGCCCATCAGCCCCAGCATTTT. Translating it yields CSVSGAHQPQHF.

This chain connects TRBV21-1 to TRBJ1-5; the tabulated D call, TRBD1, remains unverified against the DNA. TRBV21-1 is tagged as a pseudogene. This CDR3 is 15 amino acids long. The CDR3 DNA follows: TGTGCCAGCAGCTATCGGACAGGGGAATATGAGCCCCAGCATTTT. Protein sequence: CASSYRTGEYEPQHF.

This chain links TRBV6-6 with TRBJ1-2; 9 positions agree with TRBD1. Losses at the gene ends were 5 bases for V and 6 bases for J; bases not matched to a gene: 7. The CDR3 covers 14 residues. Per the germline V gene, CDR1 is MNHNY and CDR2 is SVGAGI (reference sequence). The CDR3 DNA sequence: TGTGCCAGCAGTAACCGGACAGGGGTGGATGGCTACACCTTC. Translation: CASSNRTGVDGYTF.

The CDR3 here is CASSEYLGDTEAFF. The CDR3 nucleotides are TGTGCCAGCAGTGAATATTTGGGGGACACTGAAGCTTTCTTT. The rearrangement uses TRBV25-1 and TRBJ1-1; tentative D call: TRBD1 (5 bases). This CDR3 region has 14 residues. Between the trimmed V and J ends, which lost 0 bases and 3 bases, there was a span of 8 bases. Germline CDR1 and CDR2: MGHDK and SYGVNS.

This rearrangement joins TRBV5-1 to TRBJ1-6; maybe TRBD1 (5 bases). V was trimmed by 3 bases and J by 0 bases, leaving 19 bases between them. The CDR3 runs 19 residues. Germline CDR1 is SGHRS and CDR2 is YFSETQ. Here the CDR3 DNA reads TGCGCCAGCAGCTGGGGGATCGAGGGGTCGAGCTCCTATAATTCACCCCTCCACTTT. Translating gives CASSWGIEGSSSYNSPLHF.

This clone was recorded once. The chain has TRBV5-6 and TRBJ1-3; D unresolved. CDR3 length equals 15 residues. The germline gives CDR1 SGHDT, CDR2 YYEEEE. Deletions cut 4 bases from V and 0 bases from J, with 11 bases between. CDR3 region: CASSPYPSSGNTIYF. Written as DNA, the CDR3 is TGTGCCAGCAGCCCATACCCGAGCTCTGGAAACACCATATATTTT.

This clone was detected only a few times. The chain couples TRBV4-1 to TRBJ1-2; no firm D call. V was shortened by 7 bases and J by 1 base, with 13 bases between the two germline ends. Germline-derived CDR1 and CDR2 are MGHRA and YSYEKL. The CDR3 has 14 residues. CDR3 residues: CASIKGRINYGYTF. The CDR3, as DNA: TGCGCCAGCATTAAAGGGCGGATTAACTATGGCTACACCTTC.

V and J are TRBV7-9 and TRBJ2-7, with 9 positions matching TRBD1. Trimming at V came to 4 bases and at J to 4 bases, leaving 8 bases not matched to a gene. The CDR3 is made up of 15 amino acids. In germline, CDR1 is SEHNR, CDR2 FQNEAQ (reference sequence). CDR3 protein: CASSSPGQGGYEQYF. CDR3 DNA sequence: TGTGCCAGCAGCTCTCCGGGACAGGGAGGGTACGAGCAGTACTTC.

The chain links TRBV12-3 or TRBV12-4 to TRBJ1-4, with D unclear. The CDR3 covers 13 residues. Trimming left V 2 bases short and J 8 bases short, with 9 bases between. The CDR3 nucleotides read TGTGCCAGCAGTTTAAGATCGGAAGAAAAACTGTTTTTT. Residues: CASSLRSEEKLFF.

The chain recombines TRBV4-3 with TRBJ2-7; TRBD1 might be the D (6 bases). This CDR3 spans 14 amino acids. V lost 1 base, J lost 0 bases, and 7 bases lay in between. Germline V gene data show CDR1 as LGHNA and CDR2 as YSLEER. The CDR3 DNA reads TGCGCCAGCAGCCAAGTACAGGGCTCCTACGAGCAGTACTTC. It yields the protein CASSQVQGSYEQYF.